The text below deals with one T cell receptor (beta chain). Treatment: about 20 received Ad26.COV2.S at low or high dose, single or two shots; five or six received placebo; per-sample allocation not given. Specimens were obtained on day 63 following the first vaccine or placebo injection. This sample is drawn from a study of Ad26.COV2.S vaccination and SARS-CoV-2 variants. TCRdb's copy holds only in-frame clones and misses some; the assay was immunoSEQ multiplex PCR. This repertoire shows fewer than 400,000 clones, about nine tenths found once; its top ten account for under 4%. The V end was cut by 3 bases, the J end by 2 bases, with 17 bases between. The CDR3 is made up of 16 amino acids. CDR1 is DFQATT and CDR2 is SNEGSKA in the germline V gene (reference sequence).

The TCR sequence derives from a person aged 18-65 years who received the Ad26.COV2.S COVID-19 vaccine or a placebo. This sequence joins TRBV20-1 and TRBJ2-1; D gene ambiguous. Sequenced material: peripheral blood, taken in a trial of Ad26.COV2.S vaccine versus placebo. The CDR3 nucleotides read TGCAGTGCTAGTCAAATGGGTGCAGGAACCTACAATGAGCAGTTCTTC. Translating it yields CSASQMGAGTYNEQFF.